This entry features one T cell receptor beta chain sequence. Its target is unknown. Both 60 Vbeta primers and 13 Jbeta primers went into the PCR. Produced via immunoSEQ multiplex PCR; TCRdb's table is partial and in-frame only. Seen here are approximately 120,000 clones, 80% to 90% observed once, and the top ten hold about 1%. This specimen comes from a study of cytomegalovirus exposure and HLA in healthy donors. Overall study context: For the approximately 390 genotyped donors, about 81% fell within the Caucasian-associated ancestry cluster.

Germline V gene sequence: CDR1 LNHDA, CDR2 SQIVND (reference sequence). Trimming pared 0 bases from V and 7 bases from J, leaving 22 bases between. The CDR3 contains 18 residues. Findings of the study overall: Within an earlier analysis, most TCR beta V segments proved productive either about 87% or about 30% of the time. Rates of TCR association differed by HLA locus in a later analysis, with DRB1 highest and HLA-C lowest. Rarity held for most TCR sequences, but there were some public TCRs that occurred in many donors.

The sequenced sample was PBMCs. This chain uses TRBV19 with TRBJ1-5, with a weak D call TRBD1 (6 bases). This clonotype was obtained from a woman in her twenties or thirties in good health and CMV-seronegative. As DNA, the CDR3 is TGTGCCAGTAGTATAGACCCCCCTGGGGGACATACGGGCCAGCCCCAGCATTTT. Its translation is CASSIDPPGGHTGQPQHF.